The sequence of this T cell receptor beta chain was determined in a study of control samples from healthy donors and cancer patients. This CDR3 comprises 16 residues. Germline V gene sequence: CDR1 PRHDT, CDR2 FYEKMQ (reference sequence). V gave up 5 bases and J gave up 8 bases, with 22 bases separating them. This clone was detected once. Clones were read by immunoSEQ multiplex PCR, and TCRdb kept only the in-frame ones, dropping some. The sample shows 150,000 to 200,000 clones, 85% to 95% of them seen only once. The clonotype originates from a woman younger than 30 in good health. Specimen: blood. The chain carries TRBV13 and TRBJ2-1; the D gene could be TRBD1 or TRBD2 (6 bases each). The DNA of the CDR3 is TGTGCCAGCAGCCATACTAGGGGGGCCAGAGGGGATGAGCAGTTCTTC. Its translation: CASSHTRGARGDEQFF.